This T cell receptor beta chain was captured by sequencing in a study of radiotherapy plus CTLA-4 blockade in lung cancer. TCRdb's copy holds only in-frame clones and misses some; the assay was immunoSEQ multiplex PCR. The data contain tens of thousands of clones, approximately 79% of them singletons. V lost 6 bases and J lost 5; bases outside the gene matches: 11. CDR1 is MNHNY, CDR2 SVGAGI, per germline (reference sequence). This CDR3 comprises 15 residues. Sequenced here: peripheral blood, sampled from a patient treated with radiotherapy plus ipilimumab. This TCR came from a human donor with non-small cell lung cancer who had a complete response to radiotherapy plus ipilimumab. The chain employs TRBV6-6 and TRBJ1-1, with TRBD1 matching 8 bases. DNA of the CDR3: TGTGCCAGCAGCTCACCGGGACAGGTGGGGACTGAAGCTTTCTTT. It is translated as CASSSPGQVGTEAFF.